The 21 T cell receptor beta chains in this list originate from one sample, sequenced in a study of blood T cell repertoires in COVID-19. Clones were read by immunoSEQ multiplex PCR, and TCRdb kept only the in-frame ones, dropping some. The sample carries hundreds of thousands of clones, less than 90% recorded once. The sequencing input was PBMCs or T cells enriched from blood (not recorded which). The receptor source for this set is a woman aged 25 to 45 who had recovered from COVID-19.

CDR3 sequence (DNA): TGTGCCAGTAGTATGGGACAGGGGGACACAGATACGCAGTATTTT. Translating it yields CASSMGQGDTDTQYF. The genes are TRBV19 and TRBJ2-3; 11 positions agree with TRBD1. The CDR3 has 15 residues. Germline V CDR1 and CDR2: LNHDA, SQIVND (reference sequence). The V segment lost 3 bases and the J segment 2 bases; nucleotides outside the gene matches: 1.

The gene calls are TRBV3-1 (or the pseudogene TRBV3-2) and TRBJ2-5; D may be TRBD1 (5 bases). The germline V gene has CDR1 LGHDT and CDR2 YNNKEL (reference sequence). The CDR3 consists of 16 residues. Trimming removed 1 base at V and 4 bases at J, with 16 bases between. CDR3 loop: CASSQGTGLLGETQYF. In DNA, the CDR3 is TGTGCCAGCAGCCAAGGCACAGGCCTTCTCGGAGAGACCCAGTACTTC.

This chain links TRBV28 with TRBJ1-1; weak D call: TRBD1 (6 bases). Germline assignment: CDR1 MDHEN and CDR2 SYDVKM. The length of the CDR3 is 13 residues. Trimming shortened V by 8 bases and J by 2 bases, and 12 bases separated the two germline ends. The CDR3 reads CASLTGPNTEAFF. As DNA, the CDR3 is TGTGCCAGCCTGACAGGACCTAACACTGAAGCTTTCTTT.

The chain uses TRBV19 and TRBJ1-4, with D tentatively TRBD1 (5 bases). Trimming took off 3 bases at V and 6 bases at J, with 17 bases between the two ends. The CDR3 has 16 residues. Germline assignment: CDR1 LNHDA and CDR2 SQIVND (reference sequence). CDR3 amino acids: CASSIGWRGEDEKLFF. CDR3 DNA sequence: TGTGCCAGTAGTATTGGTTGGAGAGGGGAGGATGAAAAACTGTTTTTT.

This clone has a handful of counts. The chain couples TRBV7-9 to TRBJ1-1, with D maybe TRBD1 (5 bases). The CDR3 sequence is 15 residues long. The V end was cut by 4 bases, the J end by 0 bases, with 12 bases between. The V gene's germline CDR1 is SEHNR and CDR2 FQNEAQ (reference sequence). CDR3 bases: TGTGCCAGCAGCTCCAGGGTGGGGATGAACACTGAAGCTTTCTTT. Amino acids: CASSSRVGMNTEAFF.

The chain couples TRBV5-6 to TRBJ1-2; 10 bases match TRBD1. V gave up 2 bases and J gave up 8 bases; unmatched junction bases: 9. The CDR3 covers 15 residues. Germline V lookup: CDR1 SGHDT, CDR2 YYEEEE. CDR3 DNA sequence: TGTGCCAGCAGCTTCGGGACAGGGGCGCCAGGCGGCTACACCTTC. Translating it yields CASSFGTGAPGGYTF.

This chain joins TRBV18 and TRBJ1-1, with D perhaps TRBD1 (5 bases). V lost 5 bases, J lost 8 bases, and 12 bases lay in between. CDR1 KGHSH and CDR2 LQKENI come from the germline V gene. The CDR3 sequence is 12 residues long. CDR3 in DNA: TGTGCCAGCTCAGAGGTGGGGCTCGAAGCTTTCTTT. Its protein is CASSEVGLEAFF.

The chain employs TRBV10-3 and TRBJ2-1, with 9 positions matching TRBD1. There are 16 residues in the CDR3. Germline CDR1 and CDR2: ENHRY and SYGVKD. V was clipped by 4 bases and J by 9 bases; unmatched bases: 13. The CDR3 sequence is CAISGAEGQGNTEQFF. DNA of the CDR3: TGTGCCATCAGTGGAGCGGAGGGACAGGGTAATACTGAGCAGTTCTTC.

J is TRBJ1-1 and V is TRBV19, with 10 nucleotides matching TRBD1. The CDR3 runs to 16 residues. Germline V lookup: CDR1 LNHDA, CDR2 SQIVND (reference sequence). Trimming cost V 6 bases and J 5 bases; bases outside gene matches: 12. The CDR3 DNA reads as TGTGCCAGTAGACAGACAGGGGGCGGTCCTTCGACTGAAGCTTTCTTT. This sequence encodes CASRQTGGGPSTEAFF.

The DNA of the CDR3 is TGTGCCAGCAGTTTAGTAGGGGGTTCACCCCTCCACTTT. Protein product: CASSLVGGSPLHF. The V gene is TRBV12-3 or TRBV12-4, the J gene TRBJ1-6; a weak D match, TRBD1 (6 bases). The V gene lost 1 base and the J gene lost 9 bases, with 7 bases spanning the gap. This CDR3 is built from 13 residues.

J is TRBJ1-4 and V is TRBV4-1; 8 positions agree with TRBD1. Looked up from germline, CDR1 is MGHRA and CDR2 is YSYEKL. The CDR3 is 15 residues long. The V segment lost 0 bases and the J segment 7 bases; nucleotides outside the gene matches: 4. CDR3 DNA: TGCGCCAGCAGCCAAGATGACAGGGGACGTGAAAAACTGTTTTTT. Residues: CASSQDDRGREKLFF.

J is TRBJ2-3 and V is TRBV11-2; 7 bases fit TRBD1. There are 14 residues in the CDR3. Germline V gives CDR1 SGHAT, CDR2 FQNNGV. Losses at the gene ends were 4 bases for V and 6 bases for J; bases not matched to a gene: 7. The CDR3 bases are TGTGCCAGCAGCTCCGACAGGGTTGGCGATACGCAGTATTTT. The encoded protein is CASSSDRVGDTQYF.

This clone was found once. V gene TRBV4-1 combines with J gene TRBJ1-6; no clear D gene. CDR3 size: 12 residues. Germline V gives CDR1 MGHRA, CDR2 YSYEKL. Deletions cut 5 bases from V and 9 bases from J, with 8 bases between. CDR3 coding DNA: TGCGCCAGCAGCGAAGGGAGTTCACCCCTCCACTTT. Translated, it gives CASSEGSSPLHF.

CDR3 sequence (DNA): TGTGCCAGCAGCCCAGACAGGGGGCGCGGTCAGCCCCAGCATTTT. This encodes CASSPDRGRGQPQHF. J is TRBJ1-5 and V is TRBV6-2 or TRBV6-3; 10 nucleotides line up with TRBD1. This CDR3 region has 15 residues. The trim removed 6 bases at V and 6 bases at J, leaving 8 bases unmatched. Germline CDR1 MNHEY, CDR2 SVGEGT.

The V call is TRBV3-1 (or the pseudogene TRBV3-2), the J call TRBJ1-4; D possibly corresponds to TRBD1 (5 bases). The germline V gene has CDR1 LGHDT and CDR2 YNNKEL (reference sequence). V was cut by 3 bases and J by 4 bases, with 18 bases left in between. CDR3 length: 17 amino acids. The CDR3 DNA reads TGTGCCAGCAGCCAGCTAGTTGGACAAGGGTTTAATGAAAAACTGTTTTTT. Its translation: CASSQLVGQGFNEKLFF.

This clone is a singleton in its sample. This sequence joins TRBV5-4 and TRBJ1-5, with 9 bases fitting TRBD1. V dropped 4 bases and J dropped 4; count of bases not matched to a gene: 3. Germline CDR1 is SGHNT and CDR2 is YYREEE (reference sequence). The CDR3 runs to 14 residues. The CDR3 is CASSQQGANQPQHF. CDR3 nucleotides: TGTGCCAGCAGCCAACAGGGGGCGAATCAGCCCCAGCATTTT.

The CDR3 spells CASSSTTGLTRETQYF. For the CDR3, the DNA is TGTGCCAGCAGCAGTACAACGGGACTTACGAGAGAGACCCAGTACTTC. The genes are TRBV7-9 and TRBJ2-5; D may be TRBD2 (6 bases). Germline CDR1 is SEHNR and CDR2 is FQNEAQ (reference sequence). Trimming left V 5 bases short and J 4 bases short, with 20 bases between. The CDR3 runs 16 residues.

This clone was recorded only once. The same CDR3 also results from other DNA sequences found in this sample. The chain combines TRBV5-1 with TRBJ1-2; 7 nucleotides align to TRBD1. Germline CDR1 and CDR2: SGHRS and YFSETQ. The CDR3 length is 14 residues. J gave up 2 bases and V 2 bases, and 3 bases lay outside the gene matches. The CDR3 region has the DNA TGCGCCAGCAGCTTAACAGGGGACAACTATGGCTACACCTTC. Its translation is CASSLTGDNYGYTF.

There are a few counts of this clone. The V and J genes are TRBV11-2 and TRBJ2-7; TRBD2 aligns across 7 bases. The junction had 10 bases not matched to a gene; V was cut back by 5 bases and J by 0 bases. The CDR3 sequence is 16 residues long. Germline loops: CDR1 SGHAT, CDR2 FQNNGV. CDR3 DNA: TGTGCCAGCAGCCCAAGAGGCGGGGGATCCTCCTACGAGCAGTACTTC. Translation: CASSPRGGGSSYEQYF. Together with reference TRBV11-2 and TRBJ2-7, the CDR3 gives the full variable domain: EAGVAQSPRYKIIEKRQSVAFWCNPISGHATLYWYQQILGQGPKLLIQFQNNGVVDDSQLPKDRFSAERLKGVDSTLKIQPAKLEDSAVYLCASSPRGGGSSYEQYFGPGTRLTVT.

The genes are TRBV23-1 and TRBJ2-1; 7 nucleotides align to TRBD1. TRBV23-1 is labeled an ORF, and its function is uncertain. CDR3 length equals 15 residues. J lost 10 bases, V lost 0 bases, and 9 bases had no gene match. CDR3: CASSQSGGKGPEQFF. In DNA form, the CDR3 reads TGCGCCAGCAGTCAATCAGGGGGCAAGGGTCCCGAGCAGTTCTTC.

The chain combines TRBV4-3 with TRBJ1-5, with D possibly TRBD1 on 6 matching bases. CDR1 is LGHNA, CDR2 YSLEER, per germline. Trimming shortened V by 0 bases and J by 7 bases, and 13 bases separated the two germline ends. This CDR3 comprises 15 residues. The CDR3 DNA is TGCGCCAGCAGCCAAGAGTTCGGGGGGGGCCAGCCCCAGCATTTT. Its protein product is CASSQEFGGGQPQHF.